The 18 T cell receptor beta chains reported below all come from one sample, sequenced in a study of beta chain features in type 1 diabetes (dated 2018 in TCRdb). Their antigens remain unidentified. The library relied on the immunoSEQ multiplex PCR assay. The entire isolated RNA was reverse transcribed using the High Capacity cDNA Reverse Transcription Kit, and thus expressed TCRB transcripts were sequenced. What TCRdb holds here is the immuneACCESS table cut down to in-frame rearrangements. Part of the clones is not present; checked against another copy, under half of the missing clones reflect an unresolved V gene, and the others are unexplained. The sample table shows 150,000 to 200,000 clones, and 8% to 8.5% are seen once. The biggest ten clones account for around 0.5% of the sample. Overall results and qualifications from the work: A moderate but significant shortening of TCRB CDR3 length was observed in type 1 diabetes patients in all four CD4+ subsets.

Material: central memory CD4+ T cells from blood. These receptors were taken from a woman aged 18 to 35 with type 1 diabetes.

This clone was observed a few times. The genes are TRBV4-3 and TRBJ2-5; 14 bases match TRBD2. V was clipped by 0 bases and J by 5 bases; unmatched bases: 5. This CDR3 comprises 17 residues. CDR1 LGHNA and CDR2 YSLEER come from the germline V gene. The chain's CDR3 is CASSQDVRLAGGETQYF. CDR3 bases: TGCGCCAGCAGCCAAGATGTGAGACTAGCGGGAGGGGAGACCCAGTACTTC.

This clone turned up a few times. This chain connects TRBV7-9 to TRBJ2-6, with 9 nucleotides matching TRBD1. Trimming removed 5 bases from V and 3 bases from J; junction bases left unmatched: 5. Germline CDR1 and CDR2: SEHNR and FQNEAQ (reference sequence). The CDR3 is made up of 16 amino acids. The CDR3 protein is CASSTGTGFGANVLTF. Written as DNA, the CDR3 is TGTGCCAGCAGCACCGGGACAGGGTTTGGGGCCAACGTCCTGACTTTC.

V gene TRBV6-5 combines with J gene TRBJ1-2; TRBD1 aligns across 7 bases. Looked up from germline, CDR1 is MNHEY and CDR2 is SVGAGI. The V and J ends lost 4 bases and 4 bases, in that order; junction bases with no gene match: 3. CDR3 length equals 13 residues. In DNA form, the CDR3 reads TGTGCCAGCAGTTTGGACAGGTCCTATGGCTACACCTTC. This codes for CASSLDRSYGYTF.

This clone turned up a few times. The chain links TRBV7-3 to TRBJ2-3; D is perhaps TRBD2 (6 bases). CDR3 length: 16 residues. The germline gives CDR1 SGHTA, CDR2 FQGTGA. Trimming cost V 5 bases and J 0 bases, with 15 bases left between them. The CDR3: CASSQMAGTSTDTQYF. The DNA of the CDR3 is TGTGCCAGCAGCCAAATGGCAGGGACTAGCACAGATACGCAGTATTTT.

In its sample, this clone was seen a few times. An end of the junction differs from the germline gene, which may be a read error. This chain links TRBV7-2 with TRBJ2-7; 7 nucleotides line up with TRBD2. Germline V gives CDR1 SGHTA, CDR2 FQGNSA. There are 15 residues in the CDR3. In DNA form, the CDR3 reads TGTGCCAGCAGCGTAGCGGGCTCCGTAACCTACGAGCAGTACTTC. As protein: CASSVAGSVTYEQYF.

The sample holds a few counts of this clone. The chain employs TRBV7-3 and TRBJ1-2; no definite D call. The CDR3 totals 14 residues. V dropped 4 bases and J dropped 4 bases, with 13 bases sitting between them. Germline V gene data show CDR1 as SGHTA and CDR2 as FQGTGA. CDR3 in amino acids: CASSSSGGLYGYTF. CDR3 nucleotide sequence: TGTGCCAGCAGCTCCTCGGGTGGCCTCTATGGCTACACCTTC.

The chain links TRBV25-1 to TRBJ1-4, with TRBD1 matching 9 bases. The CDR3 is made up of 16 amino acids. Germline lookup yields CDR1 MGHDK and CDR2 SYGVNS. V gave up 0 bases and J gave up 14 bases; unmatched junction bases: 13. The CDR3 DNA reads TGTGCCAGCAGTGAATACCGGACAGGGGCACGTCCCAGGCTGTTTTTT. It translates to CASSEYRTGARPRLFF.

This clone was seen only a few times. The chain combines TRBV6-1 with TRBJ2-1; 9 nucleotides align to TRBD1. The CDR3 covers 15 residues. Unmatched junction bases numbered 8, after V lost 4 bases and J lost 7 bases. Germline-derived CDR1 and CDR2 are MNHNS and SASEGT. The CDR3 here is CASSGSGTGRNEQFF. DNA for the CDR3: TGTGCCAGCAGTGGGTCCGGGACAGGGCGGAATGAGCAGTTCTTC.

The rearrangement links TRBV7-6 to TRBJ1-4; 11 bases align to TRBD1. The CDR3 loop spans 15 amino acids. V lost 4 bases and J lost 8; bases outside the gene matches: 6. The V gene's germline CDR1 is SGHVS and CDR2 FNYEAQ. The CDR3 sequence: CASSSSGTGGEKLFF. As DNA, the CDR3 is TGTGCCAGCAGCTCTTCCGGGACAGGGGGGGAAAAACTGTTTTTT.

This clone was detected only a few times. The chain couples TRBV21-1 to TRBJ2-7; the D call TRBD1 from the table was never checked on the DNA. TRBV21-1 is a pseudogene. The length of the CDR3 is 17 residues. CDR3 nucleotides: TGTGCCAGCAGCAAAAGACTTCGGGACAGGGTTATTTACGAGCAGTACTTC. Translating it yields CASSKRLRDRVIYEQYF.

This clone was recorded a few times. The chain uses TRBV28 and TRBJ1-1; D call uncertain. This CDR3 comprises 15 residues. Per the germline V gene, CDR1 is MDHEN and CDR2 is SYDVKM. V lost 5 bases and J 7 bases, leaving 20 bases between the germline ends. The CDR3 DNA is TGTGCCAGCAGTGTTCTCGCCCTTGCGGCGGGTGAAGCTTTCTTT. It yields the protein CASSVLALAAGEAFF.

This clone was counted between two and nine times. The chain combines TRBV18 with TRBJ2-7, with D tentatively TRBD1 (7 bases). The germline V gene encodes CDR1 KGHSH and CDR2 LQKENI. Trimming shortened V by 4 bases and J by 7 bases, and 11 bases separated the two germline ends. CDR3 size: 12 residues. The CDR3 DNA reads as TGTGCCAGCTCACTCCCAGGGGGGGAGCAGTACTTC. It specifies CASSLPGGEQYF.

In its sample, this clone was seen a few times. The chain has TRBV5-1 and TRBJ1-5; D gene uncertain. Per the germline V gene, CDR1 is SGHRS and CDR2 is YFSETQ. V was clipped by 0 bases and J by 2 bases, with 15 bases between them. This CDR3 comprises 17 residues. The CDR3 protein is CASSLGPRVYGNQPQHF. The CDR3 DNA reads as TGCGCCAGCAGCTTGGGGCCGAGGGTCTACGGCAATCAGCCCCAGCATTTT.

This chain connects TRBV6-1 to TRBJ2-7; 8 bases align to TRBD2. Per the germline V gene, CDR1 is MNHNS and CDR2 is SASEGT. Unmatched junction bases numbered 4, after V lost 2 bases and J lost 1 base. The CDR3 sequence is 15 residues long. The CDR3 sequence: CASSELSGRSYEQYF. CDR3 DNA sequence: TGTGCCAGCAGTGAACTAAGCGGGAGATCCTACGAGCAGTACTTC.

CDR3 sequence (DNA): TGTGCCAGGTTGACAGACACCGGGGAGCTGTTTTTT. It codes for CARLTDTGELFF. This chain links TRBV7-9 with TRBJ2-2; tentatively, D is TRBD1 (5 bases). Germline CDR1 and CDR2: SEHNR and FQNEAQ (reference sequence). Trimming cost V 9 bases and J 3 bases, with 8 bases left between them. The CDR3 consists of 12 residues.

A few counts support this clone. The J gene is TRBJ1-2, the V gene TRBV20-1; D may be TRBD1 (5 bases). Germline CDR1 and CDR2: DFQATT and SNEGSKA (reference sequence). Deletions cut 3 bases from V and 5 bases from J, with 7 bases between. This CDR3 contains 11 residues. In DNA, the CDR3 is TGCAGTGCTAGCAGGGAATATGGCTACACCTTC. It is translated as CSASREYGYTF.

This clone occurred a few times. V usage is TRBV14 and J usage is TRBJ2-7; tentative D call: TRBD1 (6 bases). The CDR3 has 17 amino acids. Trimming shortened V by 1 base and J by 11 bases, and 27 bases separated the two germline ends. Germline CDR1 SGHDN, CDR2 FVKESK. The CDR3 region is CASSQARGGHLASPEYF. The CDR3 nucleotides read TGTGCCAGCAGCCAAGCCAGGGGCGGGCATCTAGCTAGCCCTGAGTACTTC.

This clone came up a few times. J is TRBJ2-1 and V is TRBV18, with a possible D match to TRBD2 (6 bases). Germline-derived CDR1 and CDR2 are KGHSH and LQKENI. This CDR3 has 15 residues. Trimming stripped 3 bases from V and 7 bases from J, with 16 bases between. CDR3 amino acids: CASSPGGNAINEQFF. The DNA of the CDR3 is TGTGCCAGCTCACCGGGGGGAAACGCAATAAATGAGCAGTTCTTC.